This T cell receptor beta chain was captured by sequencing in a study of tumor-infiltrating lymphocytes in primary liver carcinoma (dated by TCRdb to the late 2010s). Study-wide context: Between late 2015 and March 2016, several patients in China with histopathologically diagnosed primary liver carcinoma had their tumors surgically resected. The five patients, three men and two women aged 30 to 69 years, had hepatocellular carcinoma (four) or combined HCC and intrahepatic cholangiocarcinoma (one). The five patients had tumors staged T1-T3 N0M0, with maximum diameters ranging from about 4 to 10 cm. Roughly 3.5 to 7.5 million productive TCRbeta reads were obtained per sample, and no significant difference in read depth was found between tissue types. Across five regions of each liver tumor, along with adjacent normal tissue and blood, the study brought together TCRbeta repertoire sequencing, expression microarrays and whole-exome sequencing. A total of 35 or so specimens from 5 patients went through TCRbeta repertoire sequencing, namely 25 tumor regions, 5 adjacent noncancerous liver tissues and 5 peripheral blood samples. Reproducibility between technical replicate repertoires was high, with correlation coefficients above 0.95 and mean shared-clone rates roughly 0.86.

Comment on this clonotype: This clone's antigen is unknown. A much larger clone is a single base away; this may be a read error.

The CDR3 contains 14 residues, cysteine and phenylalanine counted. Only the CDR3 region is kept as DNA, spanning 42 bases read in frame from base 1. A constant-region primer and ProtoScript II reverse transcriptase were used to reverse-transcribe TCRbeta-specific cDNA from roughly 0.55 ug total RNA. Construction of the TCRbeta libraries relied on three nested rounds of multiplex PCR, following a slightly modified ARM-PCR procedure. Multiplex TRBV1-TRBV30 forward primers and a Cbeta reverse primer were used in the first two PCR rounds, each of which was run for 10 cycles. Sample barcodes and Illumina adapters were added in a final 25-cycle PCR with Deep VentR polymerase. Before sequencing, amplicons of 200-500 bp were purified from gel using a QIAquick gel extraction kit. An Illumina HiSeq 2500 was used to sequence the TCRbeta amplicons, generating 250-bp paired-end reads. In the source study's methods: To recover full CDR3 sequences, reads were quality-trimmed using Trimmomatic v0.33 and paired reads were then merged using FLASH v1.2.11. MiGEC v1.2.1b assigned V, D and J germline segments to the rearranged TCRbeta sequences. Clonotype statistics and Shannon-Wiener diversity indices were calculated with VDJtools v1.0.0. To cut down on sampling bias, every analysis after diversity analysis relied on just the 250 most abundant clonotypes from each sample. TCRdb handled the public reads itself, with Q25 trimming in fastp and clone calling in MiXCR, and kept productive beta chains. Each record represents a unique CDR3 protein, reported with the most common genes and DNA among its rows. TCRdb, rather than the study authors, made the V and J calls. For this sample there are fewer than 350,000 distinct CDR3 sequences; about 62% appear just once. The ten most abundant clones make up 9% of the sample.

RNA from unsorted whole blood was extracted with TRIzol reagent, and germline DNA was obtained with the DNeasy Blood & Tissue kit. At the time of sampling, the patients were treatment-naive and had chronic HBV infection. Before surgery, approximately 3.6 milliliters of peripheral blood were drawn into K2EDTA tubes. The paper's findings and limits, for the study overall: The top 250 clones made up a significantly larger repertoire fraction in tumors than in blood (p = 0.039). Pairs of tumor regions showed greater repertoire overlap (mean roughly 35%) than tumor-adjacent pairs (approximately 17%) or tumor-blood pairs (about 15%), which is consistent with antigen-driven expansion. Only the TCR beta chain was sequenced, which likely underestimates true repertoire diversity because unpaired alpha chains were not captured. The study included only five patients, and the authors note findings should be validated in a larger study. Bulk unsorted samples precluded comparing CD4+ and CD8+ T cell repertoires.

The chain couples TRBV12-3 or TRBV12-4 to TRBJ1-6; TRBD1 matches 7 bases in the middle. The sequenced sample was peripheral blood. This receptor was identified in a man aged 40-49 years with primary liver carcinoma and hepatitis B virus infection. The bases are TGTGCCAGCAGTTTCTCAGGGGGTAATTCACCCCCCCACTTT. Translated, it gives CASSFSGGNSPPHF.